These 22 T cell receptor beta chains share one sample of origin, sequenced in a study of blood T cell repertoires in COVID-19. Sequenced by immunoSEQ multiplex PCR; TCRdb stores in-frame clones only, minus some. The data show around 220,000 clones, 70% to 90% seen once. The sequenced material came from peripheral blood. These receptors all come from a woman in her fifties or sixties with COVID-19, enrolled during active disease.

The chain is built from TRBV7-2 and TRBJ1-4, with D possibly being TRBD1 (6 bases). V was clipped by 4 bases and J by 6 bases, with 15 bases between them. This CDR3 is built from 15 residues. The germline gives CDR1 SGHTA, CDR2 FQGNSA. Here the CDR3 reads CASSYNGRTDEKLFF. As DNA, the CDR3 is TGTGCCAGCAGCTACAATGGGCGGACAGATGAAAAACTGTTTTTT.

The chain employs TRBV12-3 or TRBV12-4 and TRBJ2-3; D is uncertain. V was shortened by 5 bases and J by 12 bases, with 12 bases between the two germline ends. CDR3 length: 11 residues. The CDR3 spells CASSPLEFQYF. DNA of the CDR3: TGTGCCAGCAGTCCTTTGGAGTTCCAGTATTTT.

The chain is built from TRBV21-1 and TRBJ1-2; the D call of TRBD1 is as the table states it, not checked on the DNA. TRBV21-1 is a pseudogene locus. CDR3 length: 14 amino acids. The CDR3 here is CASRLTQPNYGYTF. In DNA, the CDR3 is TGTGCCAGCAGGTTGACACAACCTAACTATGGCTACACCTTC.

The CDR3 sequence is CASSQQTGFYNSPLHF. The CDR3 DNA reads TGTGCCAGCAGCCAACAAACAGGTTTCTATAATTCACCCCTCCACTTT. This chain uses TRBV14 with TRBJ1-6; possible D gene TRBD1, 5 bases. In germline, CDR1 is SGHDN, CDR2 FVKESK. This CDR3 region has 16 residues. V was shortened by 2 bases and J by 3 bases, with 11 bases between the two germline ends.

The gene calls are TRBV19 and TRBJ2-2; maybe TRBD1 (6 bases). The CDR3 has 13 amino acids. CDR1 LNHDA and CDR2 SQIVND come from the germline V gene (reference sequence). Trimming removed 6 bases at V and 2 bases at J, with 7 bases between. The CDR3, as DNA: TGTGCCAGTAGGGACAGTAACACCGGGGAGCTGTTTTTT. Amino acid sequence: CASRDSNTGELFF. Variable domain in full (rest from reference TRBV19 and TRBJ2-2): DGGITQSPKYLFRKEGQNVTLSCEQNLNHDAMYWYRQDPGQGLRLIYYSQIVNDFQKGDIAEGYSVSREKKESFPLTVTSAQKNPTAFYLCASRDSNTGELFFGEGSRLTVL.

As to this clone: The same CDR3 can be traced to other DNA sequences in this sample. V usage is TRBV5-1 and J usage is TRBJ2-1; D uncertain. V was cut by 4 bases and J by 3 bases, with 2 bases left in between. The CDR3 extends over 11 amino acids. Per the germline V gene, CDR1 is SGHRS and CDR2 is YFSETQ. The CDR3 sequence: CASSLYNEQFF. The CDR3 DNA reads TGCGCCAGCAGCCTCTACAATGAGCAGTTCTTC.

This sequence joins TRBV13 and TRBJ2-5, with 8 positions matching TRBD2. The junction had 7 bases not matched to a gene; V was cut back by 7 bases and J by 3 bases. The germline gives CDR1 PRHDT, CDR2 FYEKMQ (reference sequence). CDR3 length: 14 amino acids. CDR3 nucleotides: TGTGCCAGCACTCGCGGGGGGCTAAAAGAGACCCAGTACTTC. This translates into CASTRGGLKETQYF.

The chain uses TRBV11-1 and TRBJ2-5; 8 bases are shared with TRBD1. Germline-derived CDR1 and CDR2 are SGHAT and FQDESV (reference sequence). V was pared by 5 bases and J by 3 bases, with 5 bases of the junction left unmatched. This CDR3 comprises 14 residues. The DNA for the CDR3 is TGTGCCAGCAGCACCCGGACAGGGAAAGAGACCCAGTACTTC. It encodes CASSTRTGKETQYF.

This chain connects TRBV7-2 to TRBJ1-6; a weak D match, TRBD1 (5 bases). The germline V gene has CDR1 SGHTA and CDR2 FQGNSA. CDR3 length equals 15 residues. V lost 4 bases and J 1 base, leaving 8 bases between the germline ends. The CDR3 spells CASSSRQSYNSPLHF. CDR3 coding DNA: TGTGCCAGCAGCTCCCGACAGTCCTATAATTCACCCCTCCACTTT. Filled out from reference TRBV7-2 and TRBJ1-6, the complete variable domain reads GAGVSQSPSNKVTEKGKDVELRCDPISGHTALYWYRQSLGQGLEFLIYFQGNSAPDKSGLPSDRFSAERTGGSVSTLTIQRTQQEDSAVYLCASSSRQSYNSPLHFGNGTRLTVT.

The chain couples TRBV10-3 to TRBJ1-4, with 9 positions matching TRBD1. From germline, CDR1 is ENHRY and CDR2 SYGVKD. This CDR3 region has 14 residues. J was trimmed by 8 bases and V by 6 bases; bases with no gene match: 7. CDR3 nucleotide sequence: TGTGCCATCAGCCTGGACAGGGGAGAGGAAAAACTGTTTTTT. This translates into CAISLDRGEEKLFF.

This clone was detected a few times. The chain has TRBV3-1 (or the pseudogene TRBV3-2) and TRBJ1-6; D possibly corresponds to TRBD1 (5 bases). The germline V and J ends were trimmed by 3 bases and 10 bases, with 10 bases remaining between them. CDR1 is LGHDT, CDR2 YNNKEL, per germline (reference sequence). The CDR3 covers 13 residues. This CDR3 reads CASSQWGGSPLHF. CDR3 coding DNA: TGTGCCAGCAGCCAGTGGGGGGGATCACCCCTCCACTTT.

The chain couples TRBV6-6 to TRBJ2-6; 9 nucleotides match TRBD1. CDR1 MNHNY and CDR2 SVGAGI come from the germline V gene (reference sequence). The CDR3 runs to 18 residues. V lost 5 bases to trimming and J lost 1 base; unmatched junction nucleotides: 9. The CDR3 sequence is CASSLTDRGASGANVLTF. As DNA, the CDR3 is TGTGCCAGCAGTCTAACGGACAGGGGAGCTTCTGGGGCCAACGTCCTGACTTTC.

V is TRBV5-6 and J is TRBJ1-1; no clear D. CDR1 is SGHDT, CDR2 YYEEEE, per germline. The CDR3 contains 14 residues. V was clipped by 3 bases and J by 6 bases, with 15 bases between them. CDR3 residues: CASSSDGRAAEAFF. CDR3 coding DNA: TGTGCCAGCAGCTCAGACGGGCGGGCCGCTGAAGCTTTCTTT.

The CDR3 DNA sequence: TGTGCCAGCAGTCCCCGACAGCCTAATGAAAAACTGTTTTTT. Amino acid sequence: CASSPRQPNEKLFF. This chain connects TRBV27 to TRBJ1-4; perhaps TRBD1 as D (5 bases). V was shortened by 5 bases and J by 3 bases, with 10 bases between the two germline ends. This CDR3 contains 14 residues. Germline V gene sequence: CDR1 MNHEY, CDR2 SMNVEV (reference sequence).

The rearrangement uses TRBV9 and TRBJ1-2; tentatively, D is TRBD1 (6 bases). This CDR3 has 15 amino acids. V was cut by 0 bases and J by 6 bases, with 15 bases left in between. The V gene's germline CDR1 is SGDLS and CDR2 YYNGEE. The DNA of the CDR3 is TGTGCCAGCAGCGTAGCTAGGGTGGCAGGGGATGGCTACACCTTC. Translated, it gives CASSVARVAGDGYTF.

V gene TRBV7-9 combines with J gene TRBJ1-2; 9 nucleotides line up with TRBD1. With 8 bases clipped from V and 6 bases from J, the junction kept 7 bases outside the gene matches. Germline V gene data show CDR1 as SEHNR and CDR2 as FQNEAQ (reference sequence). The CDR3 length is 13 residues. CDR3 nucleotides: TGTGCCAGCCCGGACAGGGGCGGAGATGGCTACACCTTC. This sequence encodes CASPDRGGDGYTF.

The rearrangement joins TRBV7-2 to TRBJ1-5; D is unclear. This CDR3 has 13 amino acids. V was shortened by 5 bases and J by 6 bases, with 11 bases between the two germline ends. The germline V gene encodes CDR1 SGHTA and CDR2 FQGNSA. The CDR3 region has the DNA TGTGCCAGCAGCCCAACTTACGGTCAGCCCCAGCATTTT. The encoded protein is CASSPTYGQPQHF.

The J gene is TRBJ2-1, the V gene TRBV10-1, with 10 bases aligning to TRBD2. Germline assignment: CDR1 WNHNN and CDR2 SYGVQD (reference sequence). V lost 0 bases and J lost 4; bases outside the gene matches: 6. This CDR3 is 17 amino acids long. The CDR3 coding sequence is TGCGCCAGCAGTGAGTCCCGTAGCGGGGGGCTTTACAATGAGCAGTTCTTC. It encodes CASSESRSGGLYNEQFF.

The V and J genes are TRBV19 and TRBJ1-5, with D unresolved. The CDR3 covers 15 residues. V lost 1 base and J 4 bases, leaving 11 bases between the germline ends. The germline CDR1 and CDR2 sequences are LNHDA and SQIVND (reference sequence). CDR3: CASSIVGRTNQPQHF. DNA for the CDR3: TGTGCCAGTAGTATAGTCGGCCGGACTAATCAGCCCCAGCATTTT.

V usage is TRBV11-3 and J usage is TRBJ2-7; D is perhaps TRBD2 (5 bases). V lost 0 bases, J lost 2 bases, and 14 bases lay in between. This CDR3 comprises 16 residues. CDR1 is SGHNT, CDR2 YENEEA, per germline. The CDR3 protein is CASSLEASSGPYEQYF. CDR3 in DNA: TGTGCCAGCAGCTTAGAGGCTAGCTCGGGCCCCTACGAGCAGTACTTC.

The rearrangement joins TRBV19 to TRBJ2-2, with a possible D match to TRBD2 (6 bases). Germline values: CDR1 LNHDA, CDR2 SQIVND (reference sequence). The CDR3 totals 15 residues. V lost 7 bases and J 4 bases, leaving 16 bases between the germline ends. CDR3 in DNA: TGTGCCAGTACCCTAGTCTTGGGAGGCACCGGGGAGCTGTTTTTT. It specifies CASTLVLGGTGELFF.

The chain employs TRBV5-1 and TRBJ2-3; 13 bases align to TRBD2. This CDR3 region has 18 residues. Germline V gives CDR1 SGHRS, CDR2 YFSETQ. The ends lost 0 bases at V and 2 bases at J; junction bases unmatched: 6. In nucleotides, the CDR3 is TGCGCCAGCAGCTTGGGGTGGACTAGCGGGGGACTCACAGATACGCAGTATTTT. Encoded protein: CASSLGWTSGGLTDTQYF.